This T cell receptor beta chain appears in the sequencing data of a study of CD4 T cells in relation to SARS-CoV-2 and coronaviruses. Study at large: The negative reference was HIV-1 Nef peptide pool or peptide-free culture.

V shed 4 bases and J shed 11 bases, with 17 bases lying between them. CDR1 LGHDT and CDR2 YNNKEL come from the germline V gene (reference sequence). The CDR3 consists of 14 residues. Repertoires were generated with immunoSEQ multiplex PCR, while TCRdb's copy carries only in-frame clones and drops some. The table includes just under 30,000 clones, 60% to 85% detected once. As concerns this clone: Its antigen is currently unknown.

The unexposed donors gave CD4+ T cells in about 2010-2019, prior to COVID-19. After approximately ten days of culture, CD4+ T cells were isolated. Testing used SARS-CoV-2 S/N and four cold-coronavirus spikes on unexposed-donor CD4+ T cells, cells permitting. PBMCs were plated at around 2 million per well in IL-2-containing medium. Cultures received half-medium IL-2 refreshes on days 3 and 7. The sequenced sample was CD4+ T cells from PBMCs, cultured in vitro. This rearrangement joins TRBV3-1 (or the pseudogene TRBV3-2) to TRBJ1-4; D might be TRBD1 (5 bases). This receptor was obtained from a human donor in good health. CDR3 sequence (DNA): TGTGCCAGCAGCCCCCCCGGGACGGAACAGAAACTGTTTTTT. It encodes CASSPPGTEQKLFF.